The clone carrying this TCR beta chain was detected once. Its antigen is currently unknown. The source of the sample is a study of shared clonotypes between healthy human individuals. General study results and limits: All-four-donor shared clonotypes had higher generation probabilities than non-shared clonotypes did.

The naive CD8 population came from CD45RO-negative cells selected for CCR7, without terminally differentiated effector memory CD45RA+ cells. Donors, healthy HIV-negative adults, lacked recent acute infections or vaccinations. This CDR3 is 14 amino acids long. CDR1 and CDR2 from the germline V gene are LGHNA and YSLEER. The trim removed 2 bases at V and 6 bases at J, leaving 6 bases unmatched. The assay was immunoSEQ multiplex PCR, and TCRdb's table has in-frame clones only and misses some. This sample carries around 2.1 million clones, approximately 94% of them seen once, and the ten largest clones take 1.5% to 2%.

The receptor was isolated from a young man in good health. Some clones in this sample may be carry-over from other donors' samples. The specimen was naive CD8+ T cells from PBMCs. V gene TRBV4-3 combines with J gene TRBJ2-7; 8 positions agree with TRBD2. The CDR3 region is CASSQLREEGEQYF. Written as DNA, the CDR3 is TGCGCCAGCAGCCAACTGCGGGAGGAGGGCGAGCAGTACTTC.